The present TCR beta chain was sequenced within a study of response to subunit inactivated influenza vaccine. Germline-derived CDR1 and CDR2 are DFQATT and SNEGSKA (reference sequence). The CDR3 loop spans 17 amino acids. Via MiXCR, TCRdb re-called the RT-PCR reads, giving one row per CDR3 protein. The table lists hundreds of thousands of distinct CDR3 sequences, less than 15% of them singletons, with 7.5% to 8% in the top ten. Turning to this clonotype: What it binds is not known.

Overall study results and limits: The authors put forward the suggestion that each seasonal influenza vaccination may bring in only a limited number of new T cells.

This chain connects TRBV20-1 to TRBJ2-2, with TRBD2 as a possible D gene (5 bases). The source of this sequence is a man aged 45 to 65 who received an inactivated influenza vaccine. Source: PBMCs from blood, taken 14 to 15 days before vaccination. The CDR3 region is CCARDRSGSVRAGELFF. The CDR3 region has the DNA TGCTGCGCTAGAGATCGTTCCGGGTCGGTGAGGGCCGGGGAGCTGTTTTTT.